This entry describes one TCR beta chain. These data belong to a study of OX40 agonist ivuxolimab in advanced cancers. The assay was immunoSEQ multiplex PCR, and TCRdb's table has in-frame clones only and misses some. The table shows under 85,000 clones, with around 87% occurring only once. V dropped 6 bases and J dropped 4 bases, with 10 bases sitting between them. This CDR3 comprises 13 residues. Germline CDR1 and CDR2: KGHSH and LQKENI. This chain links TRBV18 with TRBJ1-5, with a possible D match to TRBD1 (6 bases). The material sequenced was CD4+ or CD8+ T cells sorted from blood, taken in a trial of the OX40 agonist ivuxolimab. This TCR was sampled from an adult with an advanced solid tumor such as melanoma, head and neck, liver or kidney cancer. The CDR3 nucleotides are TGTGCCAGCTCCACAGGGCAAAATCAGCCCCAGCATTTT. It translates to CASSTGQNQPQHF.